This T cell receptor (beta chain) appears in the sequencing data of a study of blood T cells in healthy people across ages. Every sample had a minimum of 6.5 million PBMCs isolated. The amount of total RNA extracted per sample was at least 5.5 micrograms. Sample-barcoded 5' priming and a J-beta primer mix drove a second PCR of 7 to 11 cycles. TCRdb independently ran MiXCR on the 5' RACE reads; one entry per CDR3 protein. This repertoire shows roughly 730,000 distinct CDR3 sequences, roughly 50% found once; its top ten account for 25% to 30%. Germline CDR1 is LNHDA and CDR2 is SQIVND (reference sequence). J was trimmed by 2 bases and V by 4 bases; bases with no gene match: 4. The CDR3 spans 16 residues.

The sequenced sample consisted of blood. This TCR came from a man aged 40-55 years in good health. The chain recombines TRBV19 with TRBJ2-3; 12 bases line up with TRBD2. CDR3 amino acids: CASSTRTSGVTDTQYF. The CDR3 coding sequence is TGTGCCAGTAGTACCCGGACTAGCGGGGTCACAGATACGCAGTATTTT.